This T cell receptor beta chain derives from a study of blood T cells in healthy people across ages. About this clonotype: Its antigen is not identified.

Germline V CDR1 and CDR2: DFQATT, SNEGSKA (reference sequence). The CDR3 spans 12 residues. V lost 5 bases and J 6 bases, leaving 13 bases between the germline ends. Study-wide points: With donor CMV status unknown, expanded clonotype changes were possibly confounded. Estimates based on one million T cells were treated as lower bounds.

Collection of roughly 9.6 milliliters of peripheral blood was performed for each donor. Sample-barcoded 5' priming and a J-beta primer mix drove a second PCR of about 6 to 12 cycles. TCRdb ran MiXCR on the 5' RACE reads and lists one entry per CDR3 protein. The profile covers about 770,000 distinct CDR3 sequences, with roughly 44% appearing a single time and about 19% taken by the ten largest. The TCR was taken from a man aged 55 to 70 in good health. Sequencing was performed on blood. The chain joins TRBV20-1 to TRBJ1-1; D perhaps matches TRBD1 (6 bases). CDR3 sequence: CSAGRQDPEAFF. The CDR3 region has the DNA TGCAGTGCTGGAAGACAGGACCCTGAAGCTTTCTTT.